Listed here are 29 T cell receptor beta chains from one sample, sequenced in a study of blood T cell repertoires in COVID-19. Data came from immunoSEQ multiplex PCR; TCRdb stores just in-frame clones and leaves some out. The sample has around 50,000 clones; 82% are singletons. The source material was peripheral blood. These receptors originate from a woman aged 55-69 years with acute or convalescent COVID-19.

The rearrangement joins TRBV24-1 to TRBJ2-1, with TRBD2 matching 7 bases. Germline V gives CDR1 KGHDR, CDR2 SFDVKD. The V segment lost 4 bases and the J segment 9 bases; nucleotides outside the gene matches: 14. There are 16 residues in the CDR3. CDR3 nucleotides: TGTGCCACCAGTGAGAGCCCGGGACTACAGTTCGGTGAGCAGTTCTTC. The encoded protein is CATSESPGLQFGEQFF.

The CDR3 DNA is TGTGCCAGCTCACCAAAAATTCAGGCCGGGGAGCTGTTTTTT. This gives the protein CASSPKIQAGELFF. The chain is built from TRBV18 and TRBJ2-2; D is undetermined. CDR3 length equals 14 residues. Trimming stripped 2 bases from V and 6 bases from J, with 10 bases between. CDR1 KGHSH and CDR2 LQKENI come from the germline V gene. Filled out from reference TRBV18 and TRBJ2-2, the complete variable domain reads NAGVMQNPRHLVRRRGQEARLRCSPMKGHSHVYWYRQLPEEGLKFMVYLQKENIIDESGMPKERFSAEFPKEGPSILRIQQVVRGDSAAYFCASSPKIQAGELFFGEGSRLTVL.

This rearrangement joins TRBV7-2 to TRBJ2-3; 8 nucleotides match TRBD2. V lost 2 bases, J lost 1 base, and 2 bases stayed unmatched. The CDR3 consists of 15 residues. Germline assignment: CDR1 SGHTA and CDR2 FQGNSA. The CDR3 nucleotides are TGTGCCAGCAGCTTAATCGGGGGGGGCACAGATACGCAGTATTTT. It encodes CASSLIGGGTDTQYF.

The chain joins TRBV5-1 to TRBJ1-6; possible D gene TRBD1, 5 bases. The V and J ends lost 3 bases and 10 bases respectively, with 17 bases between them. This CDR3 region has 15 residues. Germline V gives CDR1 SGHRS, CDR2 YFSETQ. The CDR3 loop is CASSWSREGGSPLHF. DNA for the CDR3: TGCGCCAGCAGCTGGTCCAGGGAAGGTGGATCACCCCTCCACTTT.

The V call is TRBV7-2, the J call TRBJ2-3; 11 bases are a match to TRBD2. Germline trimming cut 6 bases from V and 6 bases from J; bases unmatched to any gene: 8. The CDR3 loop spans 15 amino acids. Germline values: CDR1 SGHTA, CDR2 FQGNSA. The CDR3 here is CASRSTSGGFDTQYF. The CDR3 nucleotides read TGTGCCAGCAGATCAACTAGCGGGGGCTTTGATACGCAGTATTTT.

The chain links TRBV27 to TRBJ1-1; D is possibly TRBD1 (5 bases). This CDR3 spans 11 amino acids. The germline V and J ends were trimmed by 7 bases and 9 bases, with 12 bases remaining between them. Per the germline V gene, CDR1 is MNHEY and CDR2 is SMNVEV (reference sequence). The CDR3 region is CASKNRGKAFF. In DNA, the CDR3 is TGTGCCAGCAAAAATCGGGGGAAAGCTTTCTTT.

J is TRBJ1-1 and V is TRBV5-5; 7 bases are a match to TRBD1. The CDR3 runs to 14 residues. CDR1 SGHKS and CDR2 YYEKEE come from the germline V gene (reference sequence). V lost 4 bases, J lost 0 bases, and 3 bases stayed unmatched. CDR3 loop: CASSGTAMNTEAFF. The CDR3 DNA reads TGTGCCAGCAGCGGGACAGCCATGAACACTGAAGCTTTCTTT.

This clone was seen a handful of times. The genes are TRBV7-3 and TRBJ1-1; D unclear. Trimming stripped 0 bases from V and 6 bases from J, with 8 bases between. This CDR3 is built from 13 residues. Germline loops: CDR1 SGHTA, CDR2 FQGTGA. Here the CDR3 DNA reads TGTGCCAGCAGCTTAACAGGCGGAGCTGAAGCTTTCTTT. This translates into CASSLTGGAEAFF.

The rearrangement joins TRBV5-5 to TRBJ2-2; maybe TRBD2 (5 bases). From germline, CDR1 is SGHKS and CDR2 YYEKEE (reference sequence). V was shortened by 0 bases and J by 2 bases, with 8 bases between the two germline ends. The CDR3 extends over 15 amino acids. In DNA, the CDR3 is TGTGCCAGCAGCTTGGAAGGGAGCAACACCGGGGAGCTGTTTTTT. Its translation is CASSLEGSNTGELFF. The whole variable domain, remainder taken from reference TRBV5-5 and TRBJ2-2, is DAGVTQSPTHLIKTRGQQVTLRCSPISGHKSVSWYQQVLGQGPQFIFQYYEKEERGRGNFPDRFSARQFPNYSSELNVNALLLGDSALYLCASSLEGSNTGELFFGEGSRLTVL.

This clone appeared a single time. The chain has TRBV11-2 and TRBJ2-1; 8 bases align to TRBD1. The germline gives CDR1 SGHAT, CDR2 FQNNGV. Trimming at V came to 7 bases and at J to 8 bases, leaving 13 bases not matched to a gene. This CDR3 is 15 amino acids long. The CDR3 nucleotides are TGTGCCAGCACCCCTCAGGGGGCAACAATGTATGAGCAGTTCTTC. Protein: CASTPQGATMYEQFF. The full variable domain, completed using reference TRBV11-2 and TRBJ2-1, is EAGVAQSPRYKIIEKRQSVAFWCNPISGHATLYWYQQILGQGPKLLIQFQNNGVVDDSQLPKDRFSAERLKGVDSTLKIQPAKLEDSAVYLCASTPQGATMYEQFFGPGTRLTVL.

This clone was recorded a few times. J is TRBJ2-7 and V is TRBV15; TRBD1 might be the D (5 bases). Germline V lookup: CDR1 LNHNV, CDR2 YYDKDF (reference sequence). The CDR3 spans 13 residues. Trimming left V 3 bases short and J 5 bases short, with 11 bases between. The CDR3 nucleotides read TGTGCCACCAGCAGCTACGTAGGGGACGAGCAGTACTTC. Protein product: CATSSYVGDEQYF.

CDR3 bases: TGTGCCAGCAGTTTTTCCGGGACAGGGTATGGCTACACCTTC. Its translation: CASSFSGTGYGYTF. The rearrangement links TRBV28 to TRBJ1-2, with 9 nucleotides matching TRBD1. The J segment lost 5 bases and the V segment lost 3 bases, leaving 4 bases of the junction unmatched. The germline V gene encodes CDR1 MDHEN and CDR2 SYDVKM. The CDR3 extends over 14 amino acids.

The chain couples TRBV7-6 to TRBJ2-1, with 13 bases aligning to TRBD2. The CDR3 extends over 15 amino acids. V shed 5 bases and J 8 bases; nucleotides not matched to a gene: 6. Germline lookup yields CDR1 SGHVS and CDR2 FNYEAQ. CDR3 bases: TGTGCCAGCAGCATTGGACTAGCGGGGGTAGATGAGCAGTTCTTC. It translates to CASSIGLAGVDEQFF.

CDR3 coding DNA: TGTGCCAGCAGTGAGAGGACTAATGAAAAACTGTTTTTT. Its protein product is CASSERTNEKLFF. This chain joins TRBV6-2 or TRBV6-3 and TRBJ1-4; unclear D gene. V shed 5 bases and J shed 2 bases, with 6 bases lying between them. CDR3 size: 13 residues. In germline, CDR1 is MNHEY, CDR2 SVGEGT.

The chain links TRBV5-1 to TRBJ2-1, with 9 positions matching TRBD2. Losses at the gene ends were 4 bases for V and 4 bases for J; bases not matched to a gene: 6. This CDR3 has 15 amino acids. Per the germline V gene, CDR1 is SGHRS and CDR2 is YFSETQ. This CDR3 reads CASSDSGGGYNEQFF. CDR3 DNA sequence: TGCGCCAGCAGCGATAGCGGGGGTGGATACAATGAGCAGTTCTTC.

J is TRBJ1-1 and V is TRBV7-3; 7 nucleotides line up with TRBD1. V lost 5 bases, J lost 5 bases, and 8 bases stayed unmatched. Germline V gene sequence: CDR1 SGHTA, CDR2 FQGTGA. This CDR3 comprises 14 residues. CDR3 region: CASSPTGASTEAFF. The CDR3 DNA is TGTGCCAGCAGCCCCACAGGGGCGAGTACTGAAGCTTTCTTT.

Written as DNA, the CDR3 is TGTGCCAGCAGTGAAGCTGGGAGTCGGGAGGATGAGCAGTTCTTC. Its translation is CASSEAGSREDEQFF. The chain joins TRBV2 to TRBJ2-1; 7 bases map to TRBD2. The V gene end was trimmed by 0 bases and the J gene end by 8 bases; junction bases not matched to a gene: 7. Germline CDR1 reads SNHLY; CDR2 reads FYNNEI. This CDR3 comprises 15 residues.

CDR3 bases: TGTACCGTGAGGGGGCTTGGAGGAAACACCATATATTTT. This encodes CTVRGLGGNTIYF. The chain couples TRBV6-5 to TRBJ1-3; 7 nucleotides agree with TRBD1. The CDR3 sequence is 13 residues long. Per germline, CDR1 MNHEY and CDR2 SVGAGI.

The chain is built from TRBV12-5 and TRBJ1-2; 10 bases fit TRBD1. The V gene end was trimmed by 2 bases and the J gene end by 4 bases; junction bases not matched to a gene: 4. The CDR3 has 15 residues. Germline V gives CDR1 LGHNT, CDR2 FRNRAP. The CDR3 loop reads CASGLSGTGVYGYTF. The DNA for the CDR3 is TGTGCTAGTGGTTTGTCCGGGACAGGGGTCTATGGCTACACCTTC.

V gene TRBV2 combines with J gene TRBJ2-3; no firm D call. Germline V gives CDR1 SNHLY, CDR2 FYNNEI. Trimming cost V 7 bases and J 0 bases, with 8 bases left between them. The CDR3 contains 13 residues. In DNA, the CDR3 is TGTGCCAGCAAGGAGACTAGCACAGATACGCAGTATTTT. It is translated as CASKETSTDTQYF.

The chain joins TRBV2 to TRBJ2-3; no clear D gene. Germline V gives CDR1 SNHLY, CDR2 FYNNEI. V was shortened by 4 bases and J by 6 bases, with 11 bases between the two germline ends. The CDR3 totals 13 residues. The CDR3 DNA sequence: TGTGCCAGCAGTGTACTTATCGGGGATACGCAGTATTTT. It encodes CASSVLIGDTQYF. Full variable domain (rest looked up from reference TRBV2 and TRBJ2-3): EPEVTQTPSHQVTQMGQEVILRCVPISNHLYFYWYRQILGQKVEFLVSFYNNEISEKSEIFDDQFSVERPDGSNFTLKIRSTKLEDSAMYFCASSVLIGDTQYFGPGTRLTVL.

V usage is TRBV11-2 and J usage is TRBJ1-2, with D tentatively TRBD1 (6 bases). V was pared by 0 bases and J by 6 bases, with 11 bases between. CDR3 length: 14 residues. In germline, CDR1 is SGHAT, CDR2 FQNNGV. CDR3 in amino acids: CASSLDRAGDGYTF. Written as DNA, the CDR3 is TGTGCCAGCAGCTTAGATCGGGCAGGGGATGGCTACACCTTC.

CDR3 region: CATSDDDRDEQFF. As DNA, the CDR3 is TGTGCCACCAGTGATGATGACAGGGATGAGCAGTTCTTC. This chain uses TRBV24-1 with TRBJ2-1; 7 bases map to TRBD1. Germline CDR1 reads KGHDR; CDR2 reads SFDVKD. V dropped 3 bases and J dropped 8; count of bases not matched to a gene: 3. This CDR3 spans 13 amino acids.

The chain is built from TRBV2 and TRBJ1-6, with D maybe TRBD1 (5 bases). Trimming took off 3 bases at V and 11 bases at J, with 14 bases between the two ends. Germline V gene sequence: CDR1 SNHLY, CDR2 FYNNEI. This CDR3 has 14 amino acids. CDR3 in DNA: TGTGCCAGCAGTGAGCCAGGGCTTAGGACACCCCTCCACTTT. It translates to CASSEPGLRTPLHF.

The gene calls are TRBV7-8 and TRBJ1-5; 11 bases map to TRBD1. This CDR3 spans 18 amino acids. Germline CDR1 is SGHVS and CDR2 is FQNEAQ. Losses at the gene ends were 5 bases for V and 0 bases for J; bases not matched to a gene: 9. The CDR3 protein is CASSPGTGGPYSNQPQHF. The CDR3 DNA follows: TGTGCCAGCAGCCCCGGGACAGGGGGGCCTTATAGCAATCAGCCCCAGCATTTT.

The gene calls are TRBV23-1 and TRBJ1-5; D is unclear. TRBV23-1 carries the ORF label, with uncertain function. The CDR3 contains 15 residues. The V gene lost 3 bases and the J gene lost 6 bases, with 15 bases spanning the gap. The CDR3 DNA reads as TGCGCCAGCAGTCATCCTTCTGAGGTCAGTCAGCCCCAGCATTTT. Translated: CASSHPSEVSQPQHF.

This chain connects TRBV13 to TRBJ2-5; 11 bases map to TRBD1. The germline gives CDR1 PRHDT, CDR2 FYEKMQ (reference sequence). J gave up 4 bases and V 0 bases, and 7 bases lay outside the gene matches. The CDR3 consists of 17 residues. CDR3 region: CASSLGARTGGGETQYF. CDR3 bases: TGTGCCAGCAGCTTAGGGGCTAGGACAGGGGGCGGAGAGACCCAGTACTTC.

In this sample, this clone turned up once. The chain uses TRBV30 and TRBJ2-1; tentative D call: TRBD1 (5 bases). V was cut by 4 bases and J by 1 base, with 5 bases left in between. The CDR3 covers 12 residues. CDR1 and CDR2 (germline): GTSNPN, SVGIG (reference sequence). The CDR3 sequence: CAWTGSYNEQFF. The CDR3 DNA follows: TGTGCCTGGACAGGGTCCTACAATGAGCAGTTCTTC.

J is TRBJ1-1 and V is TRBV30; tentatively, D is TRBD1 (5 bases). The CDR3 has 15 residues. V lost 1 base to trimming and J lost 4 bases, with 16 bases between them. The germline CDR1 and CDR2 sequences are GTSNPN and SVGIG (reference sequence). CDR3 amino acids: CAWSAVAGSGTEAFF. The CDR3 region has the DNA TGTGCCTGGAGTGCCGTCGCAGGGTCAGGCACTGAAGCTTTCTTT.